These 27 T cell receptor beta chains were all obtained from the same sample, sequenced in a study of vaccination effects on CD4 cells after COVID-19. These TCRs are of unknown antigen specificity. Sequencing in the ViraFEST assay came after antigen-specific CD4+ T cells had been expanded with viral peptide pools, which were used to stimulate PBMC. Following 10 days of culture, CD4+ T cells were isolated. This person's SARS-CoV-2 infection, confirmed by PCR, occurred between March and December 2020. The repertoire was sequenced with immunoSEQ multiplex PCR; TCRdb's copy has only in-frame clones and lacks some. Seen here are roughly 25,000 clones, approximately 80% observed once, and the top ten hold over 15%. The sequencing used CD4+ T cells from PBMCs cultured with HCoV-NL63 spike peptides, collected before COVID-19 vaccination. The origin of the receptors is a human donor who had a prior SARS-CoV-2 infection.

The chain uses TRBV5-1 and TRBJ2-1; 11 bases are shared with TRBD2. V gave up 0 bases and J gave up 6 bases; unmatched junction bases: 2. The CDR3 extends over 15 amino acids. Germline values: CDR1 SGHRS, CDR2 YFSETQ. The CDR3 reads CASSLVAGGRNEQFF. CDR3 sequence (DNA): TGCGCCAGCAGCTTGGTAGCGGGAGGGCGCAATGAGCAGTTCTTC.

This clone was observed a single time. The genes are TRBV5-6 and TRBJ1-2, with a tentative D call TRBD1 (5 bases). The CDR3 loop spans 14 amino acids. Looked up from germline, CDR1 is SGHDT and CDR2 is YYEEEE. Trimming shortened V by 0 bases and J by 5 bases, and 11 bases separated the two germline ends. CDR3 in DNA: TGTGCCAGCAGCTTGGTGGACACCAAATATGGCTACACCTTC. Its protein is CASSLVDTKYGYTF.

The J gene is TRBJ2-1, the V gene TRBV24-1; D uncertain. Trimming pared 4 bases from V and 4 bases from J, leaving 7 bases between. The germline V gene encodes CDR1 KGHDR and CDR2 SFDVKD. CDR3 length equals 13 residues. CDR3 protein: CATSENEYNEQFF. CDR3 sequence (DNA): TGTGCCACCAGTGAGAATGAATACAATGAGCAGTTCTTC.

This chain joins TRBV4-2 and TRBJ2-1; D may be TRBD2 (6 bases). Trimming stripped 1 base from V and 2 bases from J, with 12 bases between. The CDR3 spans 16 residues. Per the germline V gene, CDR1 is LGHNA and CDR2 is YNFKEQ. The DNA for the CDR3 is TGTGCCAGCAGCCAAGTCGGCGGGGCAACCTACAATGAGCAGTTCTTC. It specifies CASSQVGGATYNEQFF.

The gene calls are TRBV2 and TRBJ2-2; a weak D match, TRBD1 (6 bases). Germline V gene lookup returns CDR1 SNHLY and CDR2 FYNNEI. The V end lost 2 bases, the J end lost 5 bases, and 12 bases lay between the germline ends. The CDR3 covers 15 residues. The CDR3 sequence: CASSEWGPTTGELFF. The DNA of the CDR3 is TGTGCCAGCAGTGAATGGGGGCCTACGACCGGGGAGCTGTTTTTT. The full variable domain, rest sourced from reference TRBV2 and TRBJ2-2, is EPEVTQTPSHQVTQMGQEVILRCVPISNHLYFYWYRQILGQKVEFLVSFYNNEISEKSEIFDDQFSVERPDGSNFTLKIRSTKLEDSAMYFCASSEWGPTTGELFFGEGSRLTVL.

The V gene is TRBV18, the J gene TRBJ1-2, with 8 bases identical to TRBD1. The CDR3 has 17 residues. CDR1 and CDR2 from the germline V gene are KGHSH and LQKENI. V was clipped by 4 bases and J by 0 bases; unmatched bases: 10. The CDR3 region has the DNA TGTGCCAGCTCACAGGGACCACCGACAGGGGCTAACTATGGCTACACCTTC. This encodes CASSQGPPTGANYGYTF.

This clone came up a few times. This chain connects TRBV11-1 to TRBJ1-6; D is uncertain. From germline, CDR1 is SGHAT and CDR2 FQDESV (reference sequence). This CDR3 is built from 16 residues. The V end was cut by 2 bases, the J end by 5 bases, with 13 bases between. For the CDR3, the DNA is TGTGCCAGCAGCTTACCGGACGACATAAATAATTCACCCCTCCACTTT. This translates into CASSLPDDINNSPLHF.

This clone appeared a few times. The rearrangement links TRBV6-1 to TRBJ1-2; possible D gene TRBD1, 6 bases. Germline V gene lookup returns CDR1 MNHNS and CDR2 SASEGT. The CDR3 runs 13 residues. The V end was cut by 5 bases, the J end by 7 bases, with 14 bases between. Here the CDR3 reads CASSYWGGSGYTF. The CDR3 DNA sequence: TGTGCCAGCAGTTATTGGGGGGGCTCTGGCTACACCTTC.

CDR3 protein: CSASAGGNEQFF. CDR3 sequence (DNA): TGCAGTGCTAGTGCGGGAGGCAATGAGCAGTTCTTC. The genes are TRBV20-1 and TRBJ2-1, with TRBD2 matching 8 bases. The junction had 1 base not matched to a gene; V was cut back by 3 bases and J by 6 bases. Germline lookup yields CDR1 DFQATT and CDR2 SNEGSKA (reference sequence). This CDR3 spans 12 amino acids.

This clone was observed a few times. The genes are TRBV7-2 and TRBJ1-1; D not resolved. Germline loops: CDR1 SGHTA, CDR2 FQGNSA. V was pared by 4 bases and J by 7 bases, with 13 bases between. The length of the CDR3 is 13 residues. The CDR3 DNA reads as TGTGCCAGCAGCTCGGATACCGGGGTTGAAGCTTTCTTT. Translating it yields CASSSDTGVEAFF. Full variable domain (missing parts from reference TRBV7-2 and TRBJ1-1): GAGVSQSPSNKVTEKGKDVELRCDPISGHTALYWYRQSLGQGLEFLIYFQGNSAPDKSGLPSDRFSAERTGGSVSTLTIQRTQQEDSAVYLCASSSDTGVEAFFGQGTRLTVV.

The CDR3 protein is CASSLDRGYDYGYTF. CDR3 bases: TGCGCCAGCAGCTTGGACAGGGGATATGACTATGGCTACACCTTC. The chain recombines TRBV5-1 with TRBJ1-2; TRBD1 agrees at 7 bases. The CDR3 consists of 15 residues. Germline trimming cut 0 bases from V and 3 bases from J; bases unmatched to any gene: 5. CDR1 is SGHRS and CDR2 is YFSETQ in the germline V gene.

J is TRBJ1-3 and V is TRBV4-2; 7 positions agree with TRBD1. Germline trimming cut 1 base from V and 3 bases from J; bases unmatched to any gene: 6. Germline V lookup: CDR1 LGHNA, CDR2 YNFKEQ. This CDR3 spans 16 amino acids. In DNA, the CDR3 is TGTGCCAGCAGCCAAGGTCAGGGGGAAGGTGGAAACACCATATATTTT. It encodes CASSQGQGEGGNTIYF.

The chain links TRBV11-2 to TRBJ2-7; 8 bases are shared with TRBD1. With V trimmed by 1 base and J by 3 bases, 5 bases remained unmatched. This CDR3 region has 15 residues. CDR1 is SGHAT and CDR2 is FQNNGV in the germline V gene. The CDR3 DNA reads as TGTGCCAGCAGCTTAGTCGTCGGACAGGGCTACGAGCAGTACTTC. This encodes CASSLVVGQGYEQYF.

V is TRBV6-6 and J is TRBJ2-7; TRBD1 is a possible D gene (6 bases). The germline V and J ends were trimmed by 6 bases and 1 base, with 13 bases remaining between them. Germline V gives CDR1 MNHNY, CDR2 SVGAGI (reference sequence). The CDR3 spans 14 residues. Written as DNA, the CDR3 is TGTGCCAGCAGCCAGGACAGACTATCCTACGAGCAGTACTTC. It is translated as CASSQDRLSYEQYF.

The gene calls are TRBV18 and TRBJ2-1; D gene ambiguous. This CDR3 contains 13 residues. Between the trimmed V and J ends, which lost 8 bases and 0 bases, there was a span of 8 bases. Germline V gene sequence: CDR1 KGHSH, CDR2 LQKENI. Here the CDR3 reads CASRRNSYNEQFF. As DNA, the CDR3 is TGTGCCAGCCGCAGGAACTCCTACAATGAGCAGTTCTTC.

CDR3 loop: CASSLERTSGGRSSYEQYF. For the CDR3, the DNA is TGTGCCAGCAGCTTAGAGCGGACTAGCGGGGGCCGAAGCTCCTACGAGCAGTACTTC. V usage is TRBV7-9 and J usage is TRBJ2-7, with 13 bases fitting TRBD2. CDR1 and CDR2 from the germline V gene are SEHNR and FQNEAQ (reference sequence). There are 19 residues in the CDR3. J was trimmed by 0 bases and V by 1 base; bases with no gene match: 9.

The rearrangement joins TRBV7-2 to TRBJ2-1, with no clear D. The CDR3 is 15 residues long. Looked up from germline, CDR1 is SGHTA and CDR2 is FQGNSA. V lost 7 bases and J 0 bases, leaving 13 bases between the germline ends. The CDR3 bases are TGTGCCAGCACGCCTTCGCGAAGCTCCTACAATGAGCAGTTCTTC. It yields the protein CASTPSRSSYNEQFF. The full variable domain, its missing parts supplied by reference TRBV7-2 and TRBJ2-1, is GAGVSQSPSNKVTEKGKDVELRCDPISGHTALYWYRQSLGQGLEFLIYFQGNSAPDKSGLPSDRFSAERTGGSVSTLTIQRTQQEDSAVYLCASTPSRSSYNEQFFGPGTRLTVL.

This clone was counted once. The chain uses TRBV5-1 and TRBJ2-4; 11 positions match TRBD2. The CDR3 is 16 residues long. V lost 5 bases, J lost 3 bases, and 7 bases stayed unmatched. The germline V gene has CDR1 SGHRS and CDR2 YFSETQ. CDR3 protein: CASSSSSGGLKNIQYF. DNA for the CDR3: TGCGCCAGCAGTTCCTCTAGCGGGGGGCTCAAAAACATTCAGTACTTC.

The genes are TRBV2 and TRBJ2-1; 8 positions match TRBD2. Germline V CDR1 and CDR2: SNHLY, FYNNEI. The CDR3 is 15 residues long. V shed 0 bases and J 4 bases; nucleotides not matched to a gene: 2. The CDR3 coding sequence is TGTGCCAGCAGTGAAGCTAGCGGGGAATACAATGAGCAGTTCTTC. Translation: CASSEASGEYNEQFF.

V gene TRBV30 combines with J gene TRBJ2-3; D tentatively reads TRBD1 or TRBD2 (5 bases each). V lost 7 bases and J lost 1, with 12 bases in between. This CDR3 is built from 13 residues. Germline V CDR1 and CDR2: GTSNPN, SVGIG (reference sequence). CDR3 nucleotides: TGTGCCTCGGGTGTGGGGGGCACAGATACGCAGTATTTT. This gives the protein CASGVGGTDTQYF.

V usage is TRBV6-2 or TRBV6-3 and J usage is TRBJ2-3; 9 bases line up with TRBD2. The J segment lost 4 bases and the V segment lost 0 bases, leaving 14 bases of the junction unmatched. CDR1 MNHEY and CDR2 SVGEGT come from the germline V gene. The CDR3 has 19 residues. CDR3 sequence: CASSYSSAGGKISADTQYF. DNA of the CDR3: TGTGCCAGCAGTTACTCATCAGCGGGAGGAAAGATTAGCGCAGATACGCAGTATTTT.

The chain recombines TRBV29-1 with TRBJ2-1; 7 nucleotides line up with TRBD2. CDR1 is SQVTM and CDR2 is ANQGSEA in the germline V gene. After removal of 1 base from V and 0 bases from J, the junction contained 3 bases not matched to a gene. This CDR3 contains 15 residues. CDR3 in DNA: TGCAGCGTTGAAGGCGGGGGAAGCTCCTACAATGAGCAGTTCTTC. The encoded protein is CSVEGGGSSYNEQFF.

This clone turned up a few times. The chain has TRBV7-2 and TRBJ1-1; TRBD1 matches at 9 bases. V was clipped by 3 bases and J by 3 bases; unmatched bases: 2. CDR1 SGHTA and CDR2 FQGNSA come from the germline V gene. The CDR3 runs 14 residues. In DNA form, the CDR3 reads TGTGCCAGCAGCTTCTGGGACAGGGACACTGAAGCTTTCTTT. This translates into CASSFWDRDTEAFF.

The chain carries TRBV7-9 and TRBJ1-1; perhaps TRBD1 as D (5 bases). Trimming took off 3 bases at V and 6 bases at J, with 8 bases between the two ends. The CDR3 runs 12 residues. The germline gives CDR1 SEHNR, CDR2 FQNEAQ (reference sequence). The CDR3 here is CASSLAGPEAFF. In DNA form, the CDR3 reads TGTGCCAGCAGCTTGGCAGGGCCTGAAGCTTTCTTT. The full variable domain, rest sourced from reference TRBV7-9 and TRBJ1-1, is DTGVSQNPRHKITKRGQNVTFRCDPISEHNRLYWYRQTLGQGPEFLTYFQNEAQLEKSRLLSDRFSAERPKGSFSTLEIQRTEQGDSAMYLCASSLAGPEAFFGQGTRLTVV.

This clone showed up just once. The V gene is TRBV5-1, the J gene TRBJ2-7, with a weak D call TRBD1 (6 bases). Germline CDR1 SGHRS, CDR2 YFSETQ. V was cut by 5 bases and J by 1 base, with 10 bases left in between. The CDR3 loop spans 13 amino acids. The chain's CDR3 is CASRPGQSYEQYF. The CDR3 nucleotides read TGCGCCAGCAGACCCGGACAGTCCTACGAGCAGTACTTC.

The chain employs TRBV5-4 and TRBJ2-5; no clear D. The CDR3 sequence is 12 residues long. Trimming removed 2 bases from V and 2 bases from J, with 4 bases in between. Germline CDR1 and CDR2: SGHNT and YYREEE (reference sequence). The CDR3, as DNA: TGTGCCAGCAGCTTACCACAAGAGACCCAGTACTTC. Protein sequence: CASSLPQETQYF.

The chain carries TRBV11-3 and TRBJ2-7; TRBD2 is a possible D gene (6 bases). The CDR3 is 14 amino acids. V gave up 2 bases and J gave up 2 bases, with 10 bases separating them. Germline-derived CDR1 and CDR2 are SGHNT and YENEEA. The CDR3 DNA reads TGTGCCAGCAGCTTATTGACGGGAGCCTACGAGCAGTACTTC. Amino acid sequence: CASSLLTGAYEQYF.